These T cell receptor beta chains were read from a single sample in a study of blood T cell repertoires in COVID-19. The protocol was immunoSEQ multiplex PCR, while the TCRdb copy is restricted to in-frame clones and leaves out a portion. The repertoire holds more than 150,000 clones, with 94% as singletons. Material: peripheral blood. The receptors here all came from a man under 40 with COVID-19, enrolled during active disease. Each CDR3 is given with its conserved first and last residue. Fields, in order: J gene, clone size, D gene, V gene, CDR3 DNA, CDR3 protein. The D gene is left open where the match is weak. Not all rows give a size; the values are once, few, many and, for expanded clones, a class.

>TRBJ2-2|-|-|TRBV10-1
TGCGCCAGCAGCGACAACCCCGGGGAGCTGTTTTTT
CASSDNPGELFF
>TRBJ2-7|-|-|TRBV5-4
TGTGCCAGCAGCTTGGATTCAGGGGCGGCCTACGAGCAGTACTTC
CASSLDSGAAYEQYF
>TRBJ2-1|-|-|TRBV11-2
TGTGCCAGCAGCTTAGAACGAACTAGCTCCTACAATGAGCAGTTCTTC
CASSLERTSSYNEQFF
>TRBJ2-3|-|TRBD1|TRBV7-7
TGTGCCAGCAGCTTGGGACAGGGGGCAACAGATACGCAGTATTTT
CASSLGQGATDTQYF
>TRBJ1-6|-|-|TRBV9
TGTGCCAGCAGCGCAGAGAGGGAATCACCCCTCCACTTT
CASSAERESPLHF
>TRBJ1-4|-|-|TRBV20-1
TGCAGTGCTAGTAACAGGGAAGCTAATGAAAAACTGTTTTTT
CSASNREANEKLFF
>TRBJ1-1|-|-|TRBV7-9
TGTGCCAGCAGCCCCCCGGCAGACTTGAACACTGAAGCTTTCTTT
CASSPPADLNTEAFF
>TRBJ2-7|-|TRBD2|TRBV2
TGTGCCAGCAGTGTACTAGCGGGGGGCGAGCAGTACTTC
CASSVLAGGEQYF
>TRBJ1-2|-|-|TRBV2
TGTGCCAGCGGTACCGGGTCAGACTATGGCTACACCTTC
CASGTGSDYGYTF
>TRBJ1-1|-|-|TRBV30
TGTGCCTGGATAGGGCCCCCGGGAGTTGGTACTGAAGCTTTCTTT
CAWIGPPGVGTEAFF
>TRBJ2-3|-|TRBD2|TRBV5-1
TGCGCCAGCAGCCCGACTAGCGGGGGCTCAGGAGGTACGCAGTATTTT
CASSPTSGGSGGTQYF
>TRBJ1-5|-|TRBD1|TRBV19
TGTGCCAGTAGTCTCAGACAGGGAGGTGAGCCCCAGCATTTT
CASSLRQGGEPQHF
>TRBJ2-6|-|-|TRBV27
TGTGCCAGCAGTCAGAGGAGCATCTCTGGGGCCAACGTCCTGACTTTC
CASSQRSISGANVLTF
>TRBJ2-1|-|-|TRBV19
TGTGCCAGTAGTATCCTCACGGGGGTACCCAATGAGCAGTTCTTC
CASSILTGVPNEQFF
>TRBJ1-2|-|-|TRBV5-4
TGTGCCAGCAGCTTGGTCGGCGGAGAGATGATCTATGGCTACACCTTC
CASSLVGGEMIYGYTF
>TRBJ2-5|-|-|TRBV19
TGTGCCAGTAGTCCGTCCCCCCTCCTGCAAGAGACCCAGTACTTC
CASSPSPLLQETQYF
>TRBJ2-3|-|TRBD1|TRBV19
TGTGCCAGTAGAACCGCGGGACAGGAGATAGGAGATACGCAGTATTTT
CASRTAGQEIGDTQYF
>TRBJ1-2|-|TRBD1|TRBV6-5
TGTGCCAGCCGCATGCAGGGGGTCGACTATGGCTACACCTTC
CASRMQGVDYGYTF
>TRBJ1-3|once|-|TRBV7-9
TGTGCCAGCAGCCCCGGACTGGCCTCTGGAAACACCATATATTTT
CASSPGLASGNTIYF
>TRBJ2-7|-|-|TRBV12-1
TGTGCCAGCAGCTTTCCCAGCGGCTTAACCTCCTACGAGCAGTACTTC
CASSFPSGLTSYEQYF
>TRBJ2-7|-|TRBD1|TRBV13
TGTGCCAGCAGCCAAGGACAGGGCGTTTACGAGCAGTACTTC
CASSQGQGVYEQYF
>TRBJ1-2|-|-|TRBV3-1/TRBV3-2
TGTGCCAGCAGCCAAGATCCAACCGCCTATACCCCCTATGGCTACACCTTC
CASSQDPTAYTPYGYTF
>TRBJ2-3|once|TRBD1|TRBV3-1/TRBV3-2
TGTGCCAGCAGCCAAGGTCAGGGGGCAGATACGCAGTATTTT
CASSQGQGADTQYF
>TRBJ2-7|-|-|TRBV4-1
TGCGCCAGCAGCCGGGAGCCCCTTTCGGGCTACGAGCAGTACTTC
CASSREPLSGYEQYF
>TRBJ2-7|-|TRBD1|TRBV7-9
TGTGCCAGCAGCTACCGAGTAGGGGGCCACTCCTACGAGCAGTACTTC
CASSYRVGGHSYEQYF
>TRBJ1-5|-|-|TRBV19
TGTGCCAGTAGTATGTGGGGGCGCAATCAGCCCCAGCATTTT
CASSMWGRNQPQHF
>TRBJ1-5|-|-|TRBV6-5
TGTGCCAGCAGTACAGGGAATCAGCCCCAGCATTTT
CASSTGNQPQHF
>TRBJ2-5|-|TRBD2|TRBV30
TGTGCCTGGGGTAAAGCGGGGGCGTGGGAGACCCAGTACTTC
CAWGKAGAWETQYF
>TRBJ2-5|-|TRBD1|TRBV29-1
TGCAGCGTAGAACAGGGGACCGTGGAGACCCAGTACTTC
CSVEQGTVETQYF
>TRBJ1-1|-|-|TRBV21-1
TGTGCCAGCAGAGCGGGTCACCTAAACACTGAAGCTTTCTTT
CASRAGHLNTEAFF
>TRBJ1-1|-|-|TRBV30
TGTGCCTGGAGTGGGAGGGGGGGACCTGAAGCTTTCTTT
CAWSGRGGPEAFF
>TRBJ2-3|-|TRBD1|TRBV3-1/TRBV3-2
TGTGCCAGCAGCCTAAGGATTGGACAGGGGGCGTCAGATACGCAGTATTTT
CASSLRIGQGASDTQYF
>TRBJ2-3|-|-|TRBV5-5
TGTGCCAGCAGCTTGGTAGTGTTAGATACGCAGTATTTT
CASSLVVLDTQYF
>TRBJ2-3|-|TRBD1|TRBV7-3
TGTGCCAGCAGTGCTACACCGGGACAGGGGCGCACAGATACGCAGTATTTT
CASSATPGQGRTDTQYF
>TRBJ2-5|-|TRBD1|TRBV2
TGTGCCAGCAGCAAGGACAGGCAAGAGACCCAGTACTTC
CASSKDRQETQYF
>TRBJ2-7|few|TRBD1|TRBV19
TGTGCCAGTAGCCCCGGGACAGACTCCTACGAGCAGTACTTC
CASSPGTDSYEQYF
>TRBJ2-1|-|TRBD2|TRBV30
TGTGCCGCTTCTAAGCGGGGGCCAAGCTCCTACAATGAGCAGTTCTTC
CAASKRGPSSYNEQFF
>TRBJ1-1|-|TRBD1|TRBV27
TGTGCCAGCAGTTTATCGTACAGGGGGACACACACTGAAGCTTTCTTT
CASSLSYRGTHTEAFF
>TRBJ2-2|-|TRBD2|TRBV11-3
TGTGCCAGCAGCCTACCGGGGGGGGCGGCCGGGGAGCTGTTTTTT
CASSLPGGAAGELFF
>TRBJ2-7|-|TRBD2|TRBV6-1
TGTGCCAGCAGTGAAGCAGCGGGACTGCCATTTGGGTACTTC
CASSEAAGLPFGYF
>TRBJ1-2|-|-|TRBV4-1
TGCGCCAGCAGCCAAGGACAGGCGGATTATGGCTACACCTTC
CASSQGQADYGYTF
>TRBJ1-5|-|-|TRBV19
TGTGCCAGTAGTACAGGGCAGGGCAATCAGCCCCAGCATTTT
CASSTGQGNQPQHF
>TRBJ1-2|-|-|TRBV14
TGTGCCAGCAGTCTACAGGGCCTCCGTAACTATGGCTACACCTTC
CASSLQGLRNYGYTF
>TRBJ1-5|-|TRBD1|TRBV7-9
TGTGCCAGCAGTTCCGGGACAGGGAGTGGGCGCAATCAGCCCCAGCATTTT
CASSSGTGSGRNQPQHF
>TRBJ1-5|-|-|TRBV4-1
TGCGCCAGCAGCCAAATGGGGGGGATTAGCAATCAGCCCCAGCATTTT
CASSQMGGISNQPQHF
>TRBJ1-3|-|-|TRBV9
TGTGCCAGCAGCCCCTCCACGGGAAGTAGAAACACCATATATTTT
CASSPSTGSRNTIYF
>TRBJ1-5|-|-|TRBV15
TGTGCCACCAGCAGAGATCCCATCGGGCAGCCCCAGCATTTT
CATSRDPIGQPQHF
>TRBJ1-1|-|TRBD1|TRBV28
TGTGCCAGCAGTTCCGGGACAGGGGAGAAAAAAGCTTTCTTT
CASSSGTGEKKAFF
>TRBJ1-1|-|-|TRBV6-5
TGTGCCAGCAGTTACTCGATGGGAACGGGGGGCACTGAAGCTTTCTTT
CASSYSMGTGGTEAFF
>TRBJ2-2|-|-|TRBV2
TGTGCCAGCAACCCCCTCCAAGGTCTGGGAGGCACCGGGGAGCTGTTTTTT
CASNPLQGLGGTGELFF
>TRBJ2-5|-|TRBD1|TRBV5-4
TGTGCCAGCAGCCCGGGACAGGGGGCGAGGGAGACCCAGTACTTC
CASSPGQGARETQYF
>TRBJ1-2|-|TRBD1|TRBV11-2
TGTGCCAGCAGCTTATTCGGACAGGCAAATGGCTACACCTTC
CASSLFGQANGYTF
>TRBJ2-3|-|-|TRBV6-2/TRBV6-3
TGTGCCAGCAGTTACTCGTTCTCAGCCTATGAGGGGGTAGTTTCGCAGTATTTT
CASSYSFSAYEGVVSQYF